These T cell receptor beta chains were read from a single sample in a study of technical replicates of blood from a handful of donors. Produced via immunoSEQ multiplex PCR; TCRdb's table is partial and in-frame only. The sample lists 83,000 or so clones, about 92% occurring once. Sequencing was performed on T cells isolated from PBMCs. Receptors originate from a human donor in good health. Each CDR3 is given without its conserved first and last residue.

V	J	CDR3
TRBV7-9	TRBJ1-2	ASSLALGGGTNYGYT
TRBV7-9	TRBJ2-3	ASSSTSRVTGVTQY
TRBV4-2	TRBJ2-1	ASSQATSGRYNEQF
TRBV6-1	TRBJ2-7	ASSENPSGAYEQY
TRBV9	TRBJ2-1	ASSVGTDTNEQF
TRBV7-2	TRBJ2-1	ASSLLAGGLNEQF
TRBV5-1	TRBJ2-3	ASSSDGGTTDTQY
TRBV6-1	TRBJ2-3	ASSEGLAGGQDTQY
TRBV10-2	TRBJ1-1	ASSELGHREAF
TRBV18	TRBJ1-1	ASSPPSTAEAF
TRBV7-9	TRBJ1-2	ASSLELDNYGYT
TRBV6-5	TRBJ2-3	ASSSGASPADTQY
TRBV9	TRBJ2-2	ASSRTSGNTGELF
TRBV4-1	TRBJ1-1	ASRLRQTLNTEAF
TRBV5-4	TRBJ2-1	ASSLQLANEQF
TRBV6-5	TRBJ2-3	ASSLRLRTDTQY
TRBV25-1	TRBJ1-2	ASSGGYGYT
TRBV5-1	TRBJ1-3	ASSLGLRGQGQDTIY
TRBV10-3	TRBJ1-3	AISESFTYRGGNTIY
TRBV11-2	TRBJ2-7	ASSSKSRRGEQY
TRBV11-3	TRBJ2-7	ASSLVPGGQGALYEQY
TRBV4-1	TRBJ1-5	ASSRASRGFNQPQH
TRBV5-1	TRBJ2-7	ASSLASDSYEQY
TRBV6-1	TRBJ1-3	ASREGTGGITIY
TRBV19	TRBJ2-1	ASSIAWREHSSYNEQF
TRBV5-5	TRBJ2-7	ASSGRQGVYEQY
TRBV7-9	TRBJ1-2	ASSRGGAAYGYT
TRBV28	TRBJ2-7	ASISGSD
TRBV5-6	TRBJ2-3	ASSQGDTQY
TRBV20-1	TRBJ2-7	SARDIYEQY
TRBV5-4	TRBJ1-3	ASSIQGLESGNTIY
TRBV27	TRBJ2-1	ASSLFWTGKTSSDEQF
TRBV2	TRBJ2-1	ASSFGIRGSYNEQF
TRBV6-1	TRBJ2-7	ASSKREGLYEQY
TRBV27	TRBJ1-4	ASSLTDRAGKLF
TRBV7-9	TRBJ1-1	ASSLGQGAGLGTEAF
TRBV6-1	TRBJ2-7	ASSVFGGAYEQY
TRBV7-9	TRBJ2-6	ASSSRGRDVFSGANVLT
TRBV10-1	TRBJ2-3	ASSESPTRTDTQY
TRBV4-2	TRBJ2-3	ASSQVRGGAKNKDTQY
TRBV27	TRBJ2-3	ASSQPPGGVPDTQY
TRBV7-9	TRBJ2-7	ASSLEQVSLYEQY
TRBV4-1	TRBJ2-5	ASSLRNRGSQETQY
TRBV5-4	TRBJ2-7	ASSHGQDSYEQY
TRBV5-1	TRBJ1-1	ASSLAGKLNTEAF
TRBV7-2	TRBJ2-7	ASSLGGSGEQY
TRBV5-1	TRBJ2-3	ASSPAGAGGYTDTQY
TRBV10-2	TRBJ1-1	ASSESRGGTEAF
TRBV6-5	TRBJ1-1	ASSYFRRSNTEAF
TRBV2	TRBJ2-3	ASHGGGFTDTQY
TRBV28	TRBJ1-4	ASSPTPGNQGQLF
TRBV9	TRBJ1-2	ASSPVGAGNYGYT
TRBV5-1	TRBJ2-2	ASSVGTAKGGRELF
TRBV21-1	TRBJ2-2	ASSKGTTSPKSFGELF
TRBV27	TRBJ2-5	ASSLSTSGGATAQY
TRBV27	TRBJ2-3	ASTGSTDTQY
TRBV5-1	TRBJ1-1	ASSLAGGAGYTEAF
TRBV28	TRBJ2-3	ASSSISGIGADTQY
TRBV18	TRBJ1-2	ASSAGQASFYGYT
TRBV11-3	TRBJ2-7	ASTEAPGQNTYEQY